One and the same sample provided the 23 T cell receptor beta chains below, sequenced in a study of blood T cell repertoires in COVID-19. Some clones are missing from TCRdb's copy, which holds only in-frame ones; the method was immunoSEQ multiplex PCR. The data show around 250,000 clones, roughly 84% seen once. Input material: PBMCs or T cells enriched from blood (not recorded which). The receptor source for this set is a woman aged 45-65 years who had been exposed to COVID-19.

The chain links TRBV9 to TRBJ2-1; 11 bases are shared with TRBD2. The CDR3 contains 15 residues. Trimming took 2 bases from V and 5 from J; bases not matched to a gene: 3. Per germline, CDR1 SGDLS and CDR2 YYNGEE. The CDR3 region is CASSVSGGANNEQFF. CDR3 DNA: TGTGCCAGCAGCGTTAGCGGGGGGGCCAACAATGAGCAGTTCTTC.

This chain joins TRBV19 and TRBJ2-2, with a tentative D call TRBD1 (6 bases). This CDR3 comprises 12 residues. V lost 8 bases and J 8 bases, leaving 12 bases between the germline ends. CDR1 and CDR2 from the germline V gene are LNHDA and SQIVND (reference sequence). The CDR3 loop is CASGVGAGELFF. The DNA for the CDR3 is TGTGCCAGTGGAGTGGGGGCAGGGGAGCTGTTTTTT. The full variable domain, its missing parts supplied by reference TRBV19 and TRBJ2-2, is DGGITQSPKYLFRKEGQNVTLSCEQNLNHDAMYWYRQDPGQGLRLIYYSQIVNDFQKGDIAEGYSVSREKKESFPLTVTSAQKNPTAFYLCASGVGAGELFFGEGSRLTVL.

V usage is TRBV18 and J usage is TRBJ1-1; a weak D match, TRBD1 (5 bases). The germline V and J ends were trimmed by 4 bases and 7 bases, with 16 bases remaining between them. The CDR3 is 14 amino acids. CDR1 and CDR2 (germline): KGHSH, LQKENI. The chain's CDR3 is CASSLGGAVNEAFF. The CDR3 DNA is TGTGCCAGCTCACTCGGAGGGGCGGTCAATGAAGCTTTCTTT.

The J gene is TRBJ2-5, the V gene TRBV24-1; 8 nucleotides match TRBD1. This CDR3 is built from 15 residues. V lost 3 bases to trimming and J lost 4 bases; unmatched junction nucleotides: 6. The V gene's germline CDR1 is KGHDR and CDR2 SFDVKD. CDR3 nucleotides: TGTGCCACCAGTGATCCCAGACAGGGGACAGAGACCCAGTACTTC. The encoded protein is CATSDPRQGTETQYF.

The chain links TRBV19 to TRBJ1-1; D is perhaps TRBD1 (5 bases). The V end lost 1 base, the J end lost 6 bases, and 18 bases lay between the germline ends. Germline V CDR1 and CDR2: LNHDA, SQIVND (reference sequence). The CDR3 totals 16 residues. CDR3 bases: TGTGCCAGTAGTATAGGGGGCCCGTTTGGCGTCCCTGAAGCTTTCTTT. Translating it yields CASSIGGPFGVPEAFF.

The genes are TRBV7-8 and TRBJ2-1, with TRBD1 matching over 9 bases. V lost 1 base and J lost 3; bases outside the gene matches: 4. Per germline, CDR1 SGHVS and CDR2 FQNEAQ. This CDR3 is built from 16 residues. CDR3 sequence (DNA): TGTGCCAGCAGCTTAGGGACAGGGGTCATCTACAATGAGCAGTTCTTC. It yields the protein CASSLGTGVIYNEQFF.

CDR3 sequence (DNA): TGTGCCAGCAGCCAGGTTGGTGGGGGCCAGGATACGCAGTATTTT. Protein product: CASSQVGGGQDTQYF. The chain employs TRBV4-2 and TRBJ2-3, with D perhaps TRBD1 (6 bases). V was shortened by 3 bases and J by 6 bases, with 16 bases between the two germline ends. There are 15 residues in the CDR3. CDR1 is LGHNA and CDR2 is YNFKEQ in the germline V gene.

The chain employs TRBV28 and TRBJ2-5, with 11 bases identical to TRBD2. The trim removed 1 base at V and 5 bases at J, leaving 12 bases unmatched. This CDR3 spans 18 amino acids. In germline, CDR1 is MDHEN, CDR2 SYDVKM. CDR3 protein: CASSLFPVLAGDPETQYF. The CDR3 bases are TGTGCCAGCAGTTTATTTCCCGTACTAGCGGGGGACCCGGAGACCCAGTACTTC. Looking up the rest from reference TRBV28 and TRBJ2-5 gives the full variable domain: DVKVTQSSRYLVKRTGEKVFLECVQDMDHENMFWYRQDPGLGLRLIYFSYDVKMKEKGDIPEGYSVSREKKERFSLILESASTNQTSMYLCASSLFPVLAGDPETQYFGPGTRLLVL.

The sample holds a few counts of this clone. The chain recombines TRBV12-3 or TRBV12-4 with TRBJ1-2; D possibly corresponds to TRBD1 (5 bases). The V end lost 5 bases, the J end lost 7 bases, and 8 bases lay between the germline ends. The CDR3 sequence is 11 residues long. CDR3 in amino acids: CASSQTGGYTF. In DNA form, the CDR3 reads TGTGCCAGCAGTCAAACAGGTGGCTACACCTTC.

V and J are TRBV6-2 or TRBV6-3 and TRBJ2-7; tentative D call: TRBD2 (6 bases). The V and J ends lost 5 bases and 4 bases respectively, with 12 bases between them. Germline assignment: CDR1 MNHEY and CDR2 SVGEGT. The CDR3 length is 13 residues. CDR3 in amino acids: CASSQLGGYEQYF. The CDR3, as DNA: TGTGCCAGCAGTCAACTCGGGGGTTACGAGCAGTACTTC.

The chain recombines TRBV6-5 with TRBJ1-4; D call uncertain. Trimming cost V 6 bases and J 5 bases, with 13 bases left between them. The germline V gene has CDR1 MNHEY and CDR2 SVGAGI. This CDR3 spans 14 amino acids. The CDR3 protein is CASSHLPGNEKLFF. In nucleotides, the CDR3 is TGTGCCAGCAGCCACCTACCCGGGAATGAAAAACTGTTTTTT.

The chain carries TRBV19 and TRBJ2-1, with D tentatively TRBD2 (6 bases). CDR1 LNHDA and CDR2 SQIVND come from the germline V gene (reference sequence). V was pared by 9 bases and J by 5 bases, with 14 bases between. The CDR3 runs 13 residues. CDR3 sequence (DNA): TGTGCCAGCCAGGGAGGTGCGGACAATGAGCAGTTCTTC. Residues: CASQGGADNEQFF.

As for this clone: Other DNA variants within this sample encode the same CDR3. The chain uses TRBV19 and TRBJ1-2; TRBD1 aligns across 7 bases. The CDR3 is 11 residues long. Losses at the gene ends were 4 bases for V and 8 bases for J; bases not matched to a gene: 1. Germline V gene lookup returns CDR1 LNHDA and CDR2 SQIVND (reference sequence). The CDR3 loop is CASSTGGGYTF. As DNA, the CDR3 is TGTGCCAGTAGTACAGGGGGAGGCTACACCTTC. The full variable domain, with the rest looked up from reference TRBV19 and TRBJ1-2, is DGGITQSPKYLFRKEGQNVTLSCEQNLNHDAMYWYRQDPGQGLRLIYYSQIVNDFQKGDIAEGYSVSREKKESFPLTVTSAQKNPTAFYLCASSTGGGYTFGSGTRLTVV.

The CDR3 loop reads CAISGTTSGRTYNEQFF. The DNA of the CDR3 is TGTGCCATCAGTGGGACGACTAGCGGACGCACCTACAATGAGCAGTTCTTC. The gene calls are TRBV10-3 and TRBJ2-1; TRBD2 matches 9 bases. The germline gives CDR1 ENHRY, CDR2 SYGVKD. This CDR3 is 17 amino acids long. Losses at the gene ends were 4 bases for V and 2 bases for J; bases not matched to a gene: 9.

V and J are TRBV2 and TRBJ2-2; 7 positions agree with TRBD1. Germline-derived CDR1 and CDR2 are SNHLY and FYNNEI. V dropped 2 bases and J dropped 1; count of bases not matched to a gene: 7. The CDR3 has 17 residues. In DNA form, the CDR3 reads TGTGCCAGCAGTGAACCCCCGGGGACAGAGAACACCGGGGAGCTGTTTTTT. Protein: CASSEPPGTENTGELFF. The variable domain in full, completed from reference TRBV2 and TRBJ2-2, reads EPEVTQTPSHQVTQMGQEVILRCVPISNHLYFYWYRQILGQKVEFLVSFYNNEISEKSEIFDDQFSVERPDGSNFTLKIRSTKLEDSAMYFCASSEPPGTENTGELFFGEGSRLTVL.

Written as DNA, the CDR3 is TGTGCCAGCAGTTTCAGACAGAACTATGGCTACACCTTC. Protein sequence: CASSFRQNYGYTF. The J gene is TRBJ1-2, the V gene TRBV27; perhaps TRBD1 as D (5 bases). Trimming took 3 bases from V and 2 from J, leaving 7 bases between them. The CDR3 has 13 amino acids. CDR1 and CDR2 from the germline V gene are MNHEY and SMNVEV (reference sequence).

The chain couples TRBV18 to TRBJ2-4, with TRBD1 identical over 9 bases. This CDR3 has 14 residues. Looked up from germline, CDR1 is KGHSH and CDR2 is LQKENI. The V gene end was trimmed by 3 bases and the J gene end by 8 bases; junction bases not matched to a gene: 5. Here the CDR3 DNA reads TGTGCCAGCTCACCGGACAGGGGCATCGACATTCAGTACTTC. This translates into CASSPDRGIDIQYF. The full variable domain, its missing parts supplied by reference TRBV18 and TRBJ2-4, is NAGVMQNPRHLVRRRGQEARLRCSPMKGHSHVYWYRQLPEEGLKFMVYLQKENIIDESGMPKERFSAEFPKEGPSILRIQQVVRGDSAAYFCASSPDRGIDIQYFGAGTRLSVL.

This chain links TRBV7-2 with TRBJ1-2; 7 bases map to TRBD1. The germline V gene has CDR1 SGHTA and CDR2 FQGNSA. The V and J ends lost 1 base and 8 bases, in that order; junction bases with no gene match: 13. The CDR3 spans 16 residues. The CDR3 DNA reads TGTGCCAGCAGCTTAGGGGGGTACAGGGGAGGAGACGGCTACACCTTC. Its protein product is CASSLGGYRGGDGYTF.

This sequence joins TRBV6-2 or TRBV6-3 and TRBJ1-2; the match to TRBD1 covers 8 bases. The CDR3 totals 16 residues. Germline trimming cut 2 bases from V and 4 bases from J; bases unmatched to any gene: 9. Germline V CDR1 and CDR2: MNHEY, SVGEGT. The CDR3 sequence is CASSYTGQVWAYGYTF. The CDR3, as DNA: TGTGCCAGCAGTTACACGGGACAGGTTTGGGCCTATGGCTACACCTTC.

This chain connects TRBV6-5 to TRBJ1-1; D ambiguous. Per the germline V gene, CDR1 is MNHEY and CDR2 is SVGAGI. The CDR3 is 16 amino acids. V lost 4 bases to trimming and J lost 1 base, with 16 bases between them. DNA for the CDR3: TGTGCCAGCAGTTTCTTAGCCTTTCCACCGAACACTGAAGCTTTCTTT. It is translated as CASSFLAFPPNTEAFF.

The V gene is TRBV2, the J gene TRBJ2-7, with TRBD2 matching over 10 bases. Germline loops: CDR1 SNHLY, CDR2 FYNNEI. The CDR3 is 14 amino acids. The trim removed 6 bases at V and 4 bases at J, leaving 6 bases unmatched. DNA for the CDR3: TGTGCCAGCAGGAGACTAGCGGGCCAATACGAGCAGTACTTC. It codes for CASRRLAGQYEQYF.

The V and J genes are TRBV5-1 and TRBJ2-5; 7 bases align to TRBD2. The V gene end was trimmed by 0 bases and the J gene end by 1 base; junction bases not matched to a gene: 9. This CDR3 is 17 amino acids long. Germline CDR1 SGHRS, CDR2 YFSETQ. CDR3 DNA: TGCGCCAGCAGCTTGGCCGGGGCTAGCGGAACCCAAGAGACCCAGTACTTC. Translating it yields CASSLAGASGTQETQYF.

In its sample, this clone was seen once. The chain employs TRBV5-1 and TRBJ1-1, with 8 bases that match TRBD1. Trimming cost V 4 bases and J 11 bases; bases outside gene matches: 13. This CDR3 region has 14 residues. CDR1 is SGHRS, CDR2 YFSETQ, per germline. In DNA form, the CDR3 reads TGCGCCAGCAGCCTGGACGGACAGGGTCGGGGGGCTTTCTTT. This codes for CASSLDGQGRGAFF.